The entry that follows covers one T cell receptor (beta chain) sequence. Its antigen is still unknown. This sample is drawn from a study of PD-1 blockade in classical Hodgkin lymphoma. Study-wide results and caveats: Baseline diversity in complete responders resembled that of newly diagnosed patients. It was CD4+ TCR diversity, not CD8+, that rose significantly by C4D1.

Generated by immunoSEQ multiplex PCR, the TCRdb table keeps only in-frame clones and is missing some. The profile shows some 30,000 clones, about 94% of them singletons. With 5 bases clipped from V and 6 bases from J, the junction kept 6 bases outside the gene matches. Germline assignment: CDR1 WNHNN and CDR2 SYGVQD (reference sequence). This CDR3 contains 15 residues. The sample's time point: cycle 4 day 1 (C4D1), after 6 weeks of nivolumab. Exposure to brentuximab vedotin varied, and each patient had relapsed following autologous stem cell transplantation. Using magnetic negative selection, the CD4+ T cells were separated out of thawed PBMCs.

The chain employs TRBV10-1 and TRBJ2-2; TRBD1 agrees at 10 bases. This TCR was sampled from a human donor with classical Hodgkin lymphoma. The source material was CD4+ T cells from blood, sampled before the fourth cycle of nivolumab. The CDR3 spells CASSTDRGQAGELFF. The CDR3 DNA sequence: TGCGCCAGCAGTACTGACAGGGGGCAGGCCGGGGAGCTGTTTTTT.